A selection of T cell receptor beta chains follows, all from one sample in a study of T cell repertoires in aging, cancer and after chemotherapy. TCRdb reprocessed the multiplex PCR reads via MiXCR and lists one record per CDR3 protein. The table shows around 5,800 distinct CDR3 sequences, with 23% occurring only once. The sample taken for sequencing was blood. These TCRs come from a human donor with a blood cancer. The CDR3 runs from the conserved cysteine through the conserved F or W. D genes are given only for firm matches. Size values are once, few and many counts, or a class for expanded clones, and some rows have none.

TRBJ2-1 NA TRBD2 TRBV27 TGTGCCGTTCTGGGACTAGCGGGATATAATGCTTCCAATAAGCAGTTCTTC CAVLGLAGYNASNKQFF
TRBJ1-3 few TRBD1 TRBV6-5 TGTGCCAGCAGTTACAGGGGGCTTGGAAACACCATATATTTT CASSYRGLGNTIYF
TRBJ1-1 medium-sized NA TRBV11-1 TGTGCCAGCAGCTTAAGGACAGCTGTGAACACTGAAGCTTTCTTT CASSLRTAVNTEAFF
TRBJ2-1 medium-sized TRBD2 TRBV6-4 TGTGCCAGCAGTGACGGTCAGCGGGATTACAATGAGCAGTTCTTC CASSDGQRDYNEQFF
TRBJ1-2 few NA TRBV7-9 TGTGCCAGCAGCTCCGGCCAGACGACCCGGCGGGGCTACACCTTC CASSSGQTTRRGYTF
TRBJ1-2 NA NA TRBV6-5 TGTGCCAGCAGTTCCCGCAGGGGCCCCTTAACCTATGGCTACACCTTC CASSSRRGPLTYGYTF
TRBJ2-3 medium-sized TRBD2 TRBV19 TGTGCCAGTAGTATCCGATCGGAGCGGGGGGGCCCGAATACGCAGTATTTT CASSIRSERGGPNTQYF
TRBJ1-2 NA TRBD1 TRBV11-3 TGTGCCAGCAGCCCCGGAGCACAGGGGGCAATCTATGGCTACACCTTC CASSPGAQGAIYGYTF
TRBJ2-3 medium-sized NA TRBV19 TGTGCCAGTAGTAGTAGATCAGATACGCAGTATTTT CASSSRSDTQYF
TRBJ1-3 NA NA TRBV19 TGTGCCAGTAGTATCGGGACCTCTACCGGAAACACCATATATTTT CASSIGTSTGNTIYF
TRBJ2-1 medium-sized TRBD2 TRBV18 TGTGCCAGCTCAGGACTAGCGGGAGAGGCTGAGCAGTTCTTC CASSGLAGEAEQFF
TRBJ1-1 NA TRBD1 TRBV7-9 TGTGCCAGCAGCCTCCCCAGGGGGTCGAACACTGAAGCTTTCTTT CASSLPRGSNTEAFF
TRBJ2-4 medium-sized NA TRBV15 TGTGCCACCAGCAGACAGGTAGCCAAAAACATTCAGTACTTC CATSRQVAKNIQYF
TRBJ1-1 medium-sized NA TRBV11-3 TGTGCCAGCACAAGTAACGCGAACACTGAAGCTTTCTTT CASTSNANTEAFF
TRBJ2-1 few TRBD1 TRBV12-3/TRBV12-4 TGTGCCTCCACAGGGGCAGACAATGAGCAGTTCTTC CASTGADNEQFF
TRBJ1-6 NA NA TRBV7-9 TGTGCCAGCAGCTCGACCACATCACCCCTCCACTTT CASSSTTSPLHF
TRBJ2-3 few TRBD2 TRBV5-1 TGCGCCAGCAGGGGAGGGTCCCCTCCAGATACGCAGTATTTT CASRGGSPPDTQYF
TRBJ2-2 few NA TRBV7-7 TGTGCCAGCAGCTTACAGGGCGTCGGGGAGCTGTTTTTT CASSLQGVGELFF
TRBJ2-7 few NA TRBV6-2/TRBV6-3 TGTGCCAGCAGCCGACAGGCTCCGGACGAGCAGTACTTC CASSRQAPDEQYF
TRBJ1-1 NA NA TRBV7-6 TGTGCCAGCAGCCCCTTCGGGACGGCTGAAGCTTTCTTT CASSPFGTAEAFF
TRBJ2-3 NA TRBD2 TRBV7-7 TGTGCCAGCAGCCCAAGCGGGAGTAGGGCAGATACGCAGTATTTT CASSPSGSRADTQYF
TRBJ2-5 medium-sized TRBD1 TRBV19 TGTGCCAGTAGTATCGGACAGGGTATTGTGGAGACCCAGTACTTC CASSIGQGIVETQYF
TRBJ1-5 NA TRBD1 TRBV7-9 TGTGCCAGCAGCCTAACAGGGGGTGGGCAGCCCCAGCATTTT CASSLTGGGQPQHF
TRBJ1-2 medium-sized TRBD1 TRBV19 TGTGCCAGTACCTTAGCAGGGGGCGACGGCTACACCTTC CASTLAGGDGYTF
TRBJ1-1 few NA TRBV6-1 TGTGCCAGCAGTGTGCACAGGGTGAACACTGAAGCTTTCTTT CASSVHRVNTEAFF
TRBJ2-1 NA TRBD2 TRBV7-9 TGTGCCACCACCATAGCGGGGGCCTCGGGCAATGAGCAGTTCTTC CATTIAGASGNEQFF
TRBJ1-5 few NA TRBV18 TGTGCCAGCTCACCACCGGGGGGTCAGCCCCAGCATTTT CASSPPGGQPQHF
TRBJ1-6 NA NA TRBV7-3 TGTGCCAGCAGCTTAACAGGGGCATCGCGTTCACCCCTCCACTTT CASSLTGASRSPLHF
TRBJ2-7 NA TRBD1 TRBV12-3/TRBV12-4 TGTGCCAGTTCCGCCGGGACAGGGGACTACGAGCAGTACTTC CASSAGTGDYEQYF
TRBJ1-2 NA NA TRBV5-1 TGCGCCAGCAGCTTCCAGGGAGGGGGCTACACCTTC CASSFQGGGYTF
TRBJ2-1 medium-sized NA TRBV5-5 TGTGCCAGCAGCTTGAGGGTTCGGGTTGAGCAGTTCTTC CASSLRVRVEQFF
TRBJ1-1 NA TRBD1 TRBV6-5 TGTGCCAGCAGTGCCCGGACAGGGGGCACGAACACTGAAGCTTTCTTT CASSARTGGTNTEAFF
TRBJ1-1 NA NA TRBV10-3 TGTGCCATCAGTGATGGGGCTATGAACACTGAAGCTTTCTTT CAISDGAMNTEAFF
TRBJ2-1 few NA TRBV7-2 TGTGCCAGCAGCTCCCCCCCGTACAATGAGCAGTTCTTC CASSSPPYNEQFF
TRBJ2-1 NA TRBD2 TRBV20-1 TGCAGTGCTATCACTAGCGGGGGGGGAAATTACAATGAGCAGTTCTTC CSAITSGGGNYNEQFF
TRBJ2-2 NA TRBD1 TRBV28 TGTGCCAGCAGGCCCCGGGACAGGGGGGTGACCGGGGAGCTGTTTTTT CASRPRDRGVTGELFF
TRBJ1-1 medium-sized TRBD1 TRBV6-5 TGTGCCAGCAGAACTGTTGTACAGGGGACTGAAGCTTTCTTT CASRTVVQGTEAFF
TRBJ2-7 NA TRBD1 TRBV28 TGTGCCAGCAGTTTCGGGCCCGGGACAGACTCCTACGAGCAGTACTTC CASSFGPGTDSYEQYF
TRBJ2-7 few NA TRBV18 TGTGCCAGCTCACCACCCGTTAGGAGCTCCTACGAGCAGTACTTC CASSPPVRSSYEQYF
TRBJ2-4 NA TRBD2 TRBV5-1 TGCGCCAGCAGCGTCGGGGGGGCCTCGGCCAAAAACATTCAGTACTTC CASSVGGASAKNIQYF
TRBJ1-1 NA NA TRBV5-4 TGTGCCAGCAGCTTGGACACACCTGTTGGGGTAGCTTTCTTT CASSLDTPVGVAFF
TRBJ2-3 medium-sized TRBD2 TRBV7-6 TGTGCCAGCAGCTTAGAGCCTAGCGGGAGGGTAGATACGCAGTATTTT CASSLEPSGRVDTQYF
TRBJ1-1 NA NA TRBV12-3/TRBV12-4 TGTGCCAGCAGTTTTCAGGGACTGAACACTGAAGCTTTCTTT CASSFQGLNTEAFF
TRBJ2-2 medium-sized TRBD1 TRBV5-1 TGCGCCTGGAGACAGGGAACAACCGGGGAGCTGTTTTTT CAWRQGTTGELFF